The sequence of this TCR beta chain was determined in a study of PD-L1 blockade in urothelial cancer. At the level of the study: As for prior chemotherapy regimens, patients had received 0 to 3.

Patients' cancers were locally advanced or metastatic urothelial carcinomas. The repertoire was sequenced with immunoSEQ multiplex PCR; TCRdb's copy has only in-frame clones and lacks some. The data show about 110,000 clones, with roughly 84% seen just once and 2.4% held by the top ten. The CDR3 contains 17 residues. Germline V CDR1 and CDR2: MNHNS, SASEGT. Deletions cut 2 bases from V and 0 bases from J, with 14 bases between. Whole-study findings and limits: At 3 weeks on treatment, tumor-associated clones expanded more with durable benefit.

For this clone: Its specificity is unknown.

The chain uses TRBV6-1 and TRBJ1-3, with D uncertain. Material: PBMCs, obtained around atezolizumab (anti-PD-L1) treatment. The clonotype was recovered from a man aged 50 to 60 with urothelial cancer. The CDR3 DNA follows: TGTGCCAGCAGTGAAATCCCCTCCAGGTACTCTGGAAACACCATATATTTT. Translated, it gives CASSEIPSRYSGNTIYF.